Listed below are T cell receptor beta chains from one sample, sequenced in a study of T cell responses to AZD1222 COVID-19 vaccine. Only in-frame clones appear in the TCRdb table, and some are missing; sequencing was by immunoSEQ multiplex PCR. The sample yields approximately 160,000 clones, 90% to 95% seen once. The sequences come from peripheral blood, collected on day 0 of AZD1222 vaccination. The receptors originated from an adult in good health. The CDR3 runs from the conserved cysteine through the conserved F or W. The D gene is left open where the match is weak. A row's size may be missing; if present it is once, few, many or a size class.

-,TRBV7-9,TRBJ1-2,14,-,CASSLDRRNYGYTF,TGTGCCAGCAGCTTAGACAGGAGAAACTATGGCTACACCTTC
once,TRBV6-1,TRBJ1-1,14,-,CASSESSGRIEAFF,TGTGCCAGCAGTGAAAGTTCAGGGAGGATTGAAGCTTTCTTT
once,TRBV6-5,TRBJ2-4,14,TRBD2,CASSRAGALNIQYF,TGTGCCAGCAGTCGAGCGGGGGCACTAAACATTCAGTACTTC
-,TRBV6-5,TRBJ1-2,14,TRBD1,CASNPDRVNYGYTF,TGTGCCAGCAACCCGGACAGGGTAAACTATGGCTACACCTTC
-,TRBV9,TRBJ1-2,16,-,CASSVTSRGARYGYTF,TGTGCCAGCAGCGTAACGAGTAGGGGGGCCCGCTATGGCTACACCTTC
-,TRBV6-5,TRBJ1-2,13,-,CASTVQRGESYTF,TGTGCCAGCACAGTACAAAGGGGGGAGAGCTACACCTTC
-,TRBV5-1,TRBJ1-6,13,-,CASSLVANSPLHF,TGCGCCAGCAGCTTGGTGGCTAATTCACCCCTCCACTTT
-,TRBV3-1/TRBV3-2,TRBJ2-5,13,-,CASSFRGEETQYF,TGTGCCAGCAGCTTCAGGGGAGAAGAGACCCAGTACTTC
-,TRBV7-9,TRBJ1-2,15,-,CASSLGVAGSYGYTF,TGTGCCAGCAGTTTAGGTGTGGCAGGGAGCTATGGCTACACCTTC
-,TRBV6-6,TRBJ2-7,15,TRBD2,CASLGLAGAYYEQYF,TGTGCCAGCCTGGGACTAGCGGGGGCCTACTACGAGCAGTACTTC
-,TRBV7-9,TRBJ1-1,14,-,CASSLVLGNTEAFF,TGTGCCAGCAGCTTAGTTCTAGGGAACACTGAAGCTTTCTTT
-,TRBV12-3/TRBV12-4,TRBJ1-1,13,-,CASSAQGNTEAFF,TGTGCCAGCAGTGCACAGGGGAACACTGAAGCTTTCTTT
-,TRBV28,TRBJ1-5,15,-,CASSPSGKSNQPQHF,TGTGCCAGCAGCCCCAGCGGAAAGAGCAATCAGCCCCAGCATTTT
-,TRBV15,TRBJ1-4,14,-,CATSRGARNEKLFF,TGTGCCACCAGCAGAGGTGCCCGTAATGAAAAACTGTTTTTT
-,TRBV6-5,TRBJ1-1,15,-,CASSYGRGFGTEAFF,TGTGCCAGCAGTTACGGGAGGGGGTTCGGCACTGAAGCTTTCTTT
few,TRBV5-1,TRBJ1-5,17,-,CASSLGALKEGNQPQHF,TGCGCCAGCAGCTTGGGGGCGCTTAAGGAGGGCAATCAGCCCCAGCATTTT
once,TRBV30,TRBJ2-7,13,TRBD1,CAWSVQGDSEQYF,TGTGCCTGGAGTGTACAGGGGGATAGCGAGCAGTACTTC
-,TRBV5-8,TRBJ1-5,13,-,CASSLAERTPQHF,TGTGCCAGCAGCTTGGCCGAAAGGACCCCCCAGCATTTT
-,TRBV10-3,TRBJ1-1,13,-,CAISEGGFTEAFF,TGTGCCATCAGTGAGGGGGGCTTCACTGAAGCTTTCTTT
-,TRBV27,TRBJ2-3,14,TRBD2,CASSSSGVVDTQYF,TGTGCCAGCAGTTCTAGCGGGGTGGTAGATACGCAGTATTTT
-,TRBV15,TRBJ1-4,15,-,CATSRDLFGNEKLFF,TGTGCCACCAGCAGAGATCTATTCGGAAATGAAAAACTGTTTTTT
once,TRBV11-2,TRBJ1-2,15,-,CASSRDRGGLYGYTF,TGTGCCAGCAGCAGAGATAGGGGGGGTTTGTATGGCTACACCTTC
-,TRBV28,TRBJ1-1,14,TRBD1,CASREDRGLAEAFF,TGTGCCAGCAGAGAGGACAGGGGGCTCGCTGAAGCTTTCTTT
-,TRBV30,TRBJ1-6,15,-,CAWRLTGTHGSPLHF,TGTGCCTGGAGACTAACCGGGACCCATGGTTCACCCCTCCACTTT
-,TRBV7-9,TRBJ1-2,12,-,CASSLAGYGYTF,TGTGCCAGCAGCTTAGCGGGCTATGGCTACACCTTC
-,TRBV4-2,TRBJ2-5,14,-,CASSQERLRRTQYF,TGTGCCAGCAGCCAAGAACGGCTCCGACGGACCCAGTACTTC
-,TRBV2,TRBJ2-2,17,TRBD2,CASSVRAGGSTTGELFF,TGTGCCAGCAGTGTTCGAGCGGGGGGTAGTACCACTGGGGAGCTGTTTTTT
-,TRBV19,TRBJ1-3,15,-,CASIDRSLSGNTIYF,TGTGCCAGTATCGATCGATCTCTCTCTGGAAACACCATATATTTT
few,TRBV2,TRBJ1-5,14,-,CASSGGAYGQPQHF,TGTGCCAGCAGTGGGGGGGCGTACGGGCAGCCCCAGCATTTT
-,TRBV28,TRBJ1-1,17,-,CASSLGGLILMNTEAFF,TGTGCCAGCAGTTTAGGGGGACTGATCCTCATGAACACTGAAGCTTTCTTT
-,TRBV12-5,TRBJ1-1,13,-,CASGWMVNTEAFF,TGTGCTAGTGGTTGGATGGTGAACACTGAAGCTTTCTTT
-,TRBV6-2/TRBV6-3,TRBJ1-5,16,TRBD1,CASSYPDRDGNQPQHF,TGTGCCAGCAGTTACCCCGACAGGGATGGCAATCAGCCCCAGCATTTT
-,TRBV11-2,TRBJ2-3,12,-,CASSLLRDTQYF,TGTGCCAGCAGCTTGCTTAGGGATACGCAGTATTTT